This TCR beta chain was sequenced during a study of a mutant IDH1 vaccine in newly diagnosed glioma. The wider study: Patients underwent eight vaccinations, which took place in weeks 1, 3, 5, 7, 11, 15, 19 and 23. Previous care, which was radiotherapy, temozolomide, or both, most often involved both.

Study observations and caveats: Pseudoprogression seemed unlinked to shifts in top peripheral T cell clonotypes.

Time point given: week 23, last vaccination. A single vaccine dose contained 300 ug of mutant IDH1 20-mer peptide, and topical imiquimod was used with it. Each of the donors came in with new WHO grade 3 or 4 astrocytomas that were IDH1-mutant and ATRX-lost. Measured with immunoSEQ multiplex PCR; TCRdb has only the in-frame clones, and not every one. The sample has 35,000 to 50,000 clones, 91% seen once. The ends lost 4 bases at V and 1 base at J; junction bases unmatched: 5. The CDR3 totals 15 residues. The germline gives CDR1 LGHNA, CDR2 YNFKEQ. On this clone itself: No antigen is known for it.

V is TRBV4-2 and J is TRBJ2-3; TRBD1 aligns across 7 bases. The specimen was PBMCs, collected from a glioma patient whose treatment included an IDH1 peptide vaccine. This receptor was taken from a man aged 50-60 years with glioma. CDR3 DNA sequence: TGTGCCAGCAGCCCAACGACAGGGCGCACAGATACGCAGTATTTT. Translation gives CASSPTTGRTDTQYF.